This TCR beta chain appears in the sequencing data of a study of monozygotic twins with inflammatory bowel disease. TCRdb reprocessed the 5' RACE reads, with one entry per CDR3 protein and no DNA. This sample lists approximately 100,000 distinct CDR3 sequences; its ten largest clones have approximately 13%. The receptor was derived from a human donor with ulcerative colitis or Crohn's disease, or a healthy co-twin of an affected twin (not recorded which). The sample was blood.

The chain's CDR3 is CASSGTAGEQYF. The V gene is TRBV9, the J gene TRBJ2-7; no DNA is available, so the TRBD1 call from TCRdb remains unchecked. Germline CDR1 and CDR2: SGDLS and YYNGEE. The CDR3 consists of 12 residues.